This TCR beta chain was recovered during a study of blood T cell repertoires in COVID-19. Per the authors' pipeline: Amplifying reference gene primers gave estimates of nucleated cell counts. Generated by immunoSEQ multiplex PCR, the TCRdb table keeps only in-frame clones and is missing some. V, J and clone size are those of that table, while D and trimming were read from the DNA. This sample has fewer than 90,000 clones; 65% to 80% occur once, and the top ten carry less than 60%. Germline CDR1 is ENHRY and CDR2 is SYGVKD. There are 14 residues in the CDR3. V shed 10 bases, J shed 7 bases, and the junction held 16 bases outside the gene matches.

The source material was peripheral blood. The chain is built from TRBV10-3 and TRBJ2-7, with 7 bases aligning to TRBD2. The origin of this receptor is a human donor in a cohort sampled during active COVID-19. CDR3 DNA sequence: TGTGCCACAGGTCGAGCTAGCGGCATATCGGAGCAGTACTTC. Encoded protein: CATGRASGISEQYF.